This T cell receptor beta chain was captured by sequencing in a study of blood T cell repertoires in COVID-19. Germline V gene sequence: CDR1 ENHRY, CDR2 SYGVKD. The CDR3 totals 12 residues. Trimming took 3 bases from V and 7 from J, leaving 9 bases between them. Only in-frame clones appear in the TCRdb table, and some are missing; sequencing was by immunoSEQ multiplex PCR. The sample has tens of thousands of clones, roughly 80% seen once; the top ten hold approximately 29%. Sequencing was carried out using peripheral blood. The source of this sequence is a human donor in a cohort sampled during active COVID-19. The V call is TRBV10-3, the J call TRBJ1-2; D remains ambiguous. CDR3 protein: CAISDMGSGYTF. CDR3 DNA: TGTGCCATCAGTGATATGGGGAGTGGCTACACCTTC.